What follows are 24 T cell receptor beta chains derived from one specimen sequenced in a study of blood T cell repertoires in COVID-19. Using immunoSEQ multiplex PCR, the repertoire was profiled, and TCRdb retains in-frame clones only, with some absent. The repertoire has roughly 210,000 clones, around 89% of them found once; the top ten carry approximately 1.6%. Specimen: peripheral blood. These receptors were taken from an older man with acute or convalescent COVID-19.

The chain uses TRBV6-2 or TRBV6-3 and TRBJ1-5, with D possibly being TRBD1 (6 bases). Between the trimmed V and J ends, which lost 2 bases and 6 bases, there was a span of 11 bases. Germline CDR1 MNHEY, CDR2 SVGEGT. This CDR3 contains 14 residues. DNA of the CDR3: TGTGCCAGCAGTTACGTAAACAGGGTTCAGCCCCAGCATTTT. This gives the protein CASSYVNRVQPQHF.

V and J are TRBV2 and TRBJ2-7; 11 bases map to TRBD2. The V gene's germline CDR1 is SNHLY and CDR2 FYNNEI. The CDR3 covers 16 residues. V gave up 5 bases and J gave up 0 bases; unmatched junction bases: 6. This CDR3 is CASSRGLAVSSYEQYF. The CDR3 region has the DNA TGTGCCAGCAGTAGGGGACTAGCGGTTAGCTCCTACGAGCAGTACTTC.

Only a few counts were recorded for this clone. The chain recombines TRBV19 with TRBJ2-6, with 7 positions matching TRBD1. Per the germline V gene, CDR1 is LNHDA and CDR2 is SQIVND (reference sequence). The V and J ends lost 5 bases and 0 bases, in that order; junction bases with no gene match: 10. The CDR3 has 18 amino acids. Written as DNA, the CDR3 is TGTGCCAGTAGTCCTAACAGGGGCCTTTCCTCTGGGGCCAACGTCCTGACTTTC. Translated: CASSPNRGLSSGANVLTF.

V and J are TRBV29-1 and TRBJ2-3; 9 nucleotides line up with TRBD1. Trimming at V came to 5 bases and at J to 1 base, leaving 10 bases not matched to a gene. CDR3 length: 16 amino acids. Germline V gene sequence: CDR1 SQVTM, CDR2 ANQGSEA. CDR3 loop: CSVTPQRTGGTDTQYF. The CDR3 DNA reads as TGCAGCGTTACCCCCCAAAGGACAGGGGGCACAGATACGCAGTATTTT.

The gene calls are TRBV4-1 and TRBJ2-1; 9 bases are a match to TRBD2. This CDR3 has 15 amino acids. Germline values: CDR1 MGHRA, CDR2 YSYEKL. After removal of 2 bases from V and 4 bases from J, the junction contained 3 bases not matched to a gene. The CDR3 DNA reads as TGCGCCAGCAGCCAATCTAGCGGGGTTTACAATGAGCAGTTCTTC. Translated: CASSQSSGVYNEQFF.

The gene calls are TRBV18 and TRBJ1-1, with D unclear. The V gene's germline CDR1 is KGHSH and CDR2 LQKENI. V was trimmed by 2 bases and J by 1 base, leaving 8 bases between them. This CDR3 spans 14 amino acids. The CDR3 loop is CASSPLAENTEAFF. The CDR3 region has the DNA TGTGCCAGCTCACCATTGGCGGAGAACACTGAAGCTTTCTTT.

The chain combines TRBV4-1 with TRBJ1-4; no definite D call. V dropped 0 bases and J dropped 13 bases, with 12 bases sitting between them. The CDR3 length is 13 residues. From germline, CDR1 is MGHRA and CDR2 YSYEKL. CDR3: CASSQEVEQRLFF. In DNA form, the CDR3 reads TGCGCCAGCAGCCAAGAGGTGGAACAGAGACTGTTTTTT.

The gene calls are TRBV3-1 (or the pseudogene TRBV3-2) and TRBJ1-5; D possibly corresponds to TRBD1 (5 bases). Germline CDR1 LGHDT, CDR2 YNNKEL (reference sequence). With 1 base removed from V and 11 bases from J, the gap between germline ends came to 6 bases. The CDR3 totals 11 residues. DNA for the CDR3: TGTGCCAGCAGCCAAGGGGGGGCCCAGCATTTT. Protein: CASSQGGAQHF.

The V and J genes are TRBV2 and TRBJ1-2; TRBD1 matches 8 bases. The length of the CDR3 is 14 residues. V shed 6 bases, J shed 2 bases, and the junction held 5 bases outside the gene matches. Germline V gives CDR1 SNHLY, CDR2 FYNNEI. As DNA, the CDR3 is TGTGCCAGCAGCGGACAGGGTCAAAACTATGGCTACACCTTC. Its translation is CASSGQGQNYGYTF.

This clone was seen a few times. The chain recombines TRBV19 with TRBJ2-7; no clear D gene. This CDR3 is built from 13 residues. V was pared by 1 base and J by 3 bases, with 7 bases between. CDR1 is LNHDA and CDR2 is SQIVND in the germline V gene (reference sequence). CDR3 sequence reads: CASSIGVDYEQYF. Written as DNA, the CDR3 is TGTGCCAGTAGTATAGGCGTAGACTACGAGCAGTACTTC.

A few counts support this clone. V and J are TRBV19 and TRBJ1-5, with 9 bases fitting TRBD1. The CDR3 loop spans 14 amino acids. Germline assignment: CDR1 LNHDA and CDR2 SQIVND (reference sequence). V shed 4 bases and J 7 bases; nucleotides not matched to a gene: 5. This CDR3 is CASSRSTGGQPQHF. The CDR3 nucleotides read TGTGCCAGTAGTAGGTCGACAGGGGGACAGCCCCAGCATTTT.

The rearrangement uses TRBV3-1 (or the pseudogene TRBV3-2) and TRBJ1-2; no reliable D call. The CDR3 runs to 14 residues. V was shortened by 1 base and J by 4 bases, with 10 bases between the two germline ends. Germline CDR1 and CDR2: LGHDT and YNNKEL (reference sequence). CDR3 bases: TGTGCCAGCAGCCAAGCCACGGCGGTCTATGGCTACACCTTC. It translates to CASSQATAVYGYTF.

Only one count was recorded for this clone. This chain links TRBV11-2 with TRBJ2-1, with 9 nucleotides matching TRBD2. V gave up 6 bases and J gave up 4 bases; unmatched junction bases: 7. CDR3 size: 15 residues. CDR1 SGHAT and CDR2 FQNNGV come from the germline V gene. The CDR3 here is CASSSGSMRYNEQFF. The CDR3 nucleotides read TGTGCCAGCAGTAGCGGGAGTATGAGGTACAATGAGCAGTTCTTC. The full variable domain, in which reference TRBV11-2 and TRBJ2-1 provide the parts outside the CDR3, is EAGVAQSPRYKIIEKRQSVAFWCNPISGHATLYWYQQILGQGPKLLIQFQNNGVVDDSQLPKDRFSAERLKGVDSTLKIQPAKLEDSAVYLCASSSGSMRYNEQFFGPGTRLTVL.

This clone showed up just once. This chain uses TRBV27 with TRBJ2-2; the match to TRBD2 covers 9 bases. There are 18 residues in the CDR3. Germline lookup yields CDR1 MNHEY and CDR2 SMNVEV (reference sequence). The junction had 16 bases not matched to a gene; V was cut back by 7 bases and J by 4 bases. This chain's CDR3 is CASTFRLAGKVGTGELFF. As DNA, the CDR3 is TGTGCCAGCACTTTTCGGCTAGCGGGAAAGGTGGGCACCGGGGAGCTGTTTTTT.

The V and J genes are TRBV4-2 and TRBJ2-7; a weak D match, TRBD2 (6 bases). The CDR3 has 17 amino acids. The V and J ends lost 1 base and 6 bases respectively, with 22 bases between them. Germline V gene data show CDR1 as LGHNA and CDR2 as YNFKEQ. The CDR3 coding sequence is TGTGCCAGCAGCCAAGCTAGACTCGCCGCGGGGCCGAGCGAGCAGTACTTC. Encoded protein: CASSQARLAAGPSEQYF.

This clone was observed a single time. Here the CDR3 DNA reads TGTGCCAGCAGCGACGACCGGGGGTATTGGTATGGCTACACCTTC. Protein product: CASSDDRGYWYGYTF. The chain carries TRBV9 and TRBJ1-2, with D maybe TRBD1 (5 bases). The CDR3 totals 15 residues. In germline, CDR1 is SGDLS, CDR2 YYNGEE. Trimming took 3 bases from V and 5 from J, leaving 17 bases between them. The entire variable domain, with the rest obtained from reference TRBV9 and TRBJ1-2, is as follows: DSGVTQTPKHLITATGQRVTLRCSPRSGDLSVYWYQQSLDQGLQFLIQYYNGEERAKGNILERFSAQQFPDLHSELNLSSLELGDSALYFCASSDDRGYWYGYTFGSGTRLTVV.

The table lists this clone with a few counts. The chain couples TRBV19 to TRBJ1-4; 7 bases align to TRBD1. The germline gives CDR1 LNHDA, CDR2 SQIVND (reference sequence). V shed 5 bases, J shed 7 bases, and the junction held 10 bases outside the gene matches. This CDR3 spans 15 amino acids. The CDR3 DNA reads TGTGCCAGTAGTGGCAAGACAGGGAGGCTTGAAAAACTGTTTTTT. Protein: CASSGKTGRLEKLFF.

The CDR3, as DNA: TGTGCCAGCAGTTCGGGGTTGGCTGGAAACACCATATATTTT. This gives the protein CASSSGLAGNTIYF. V gene TRBV27 combines with J gene TRBJ1-3; D is unresolved. The germline V and J ends were trimmed by 4 bases and 2 bases, with 9 bases remaining between them. Germline values: CDR1 MNHEY, CDR2 SMNVEV (reference sequence). The CDR3 covers 14 residues.

This CDR3 reads CASSKRGGELFF. CDR3 in DNA: TGTGCCAGCAGTAAAAGGGGCGGGGAGCTGTTTTTT. The chain links TRBV13 to TRBJ2-2; TRBD1 is a possible D gene (5 bases). The V end lost 6 bases, the J end lost 7 bases, and 9 bases lay between the germline ends. Germline V gene sequence: CDR1 PRHDT, CDR2 FYEKMQ (reference sequence). The CDR3 runs 12 residues.

This chain joins TRBV2 and TRBJ1-1; tentatively, D is TRBD1 (5 bases). In germline, CDR1 is SNHLY, CDR2 FYNNEI. There are 13 residues in the CDR3. The V and J ends lost 4 bases and 5 bases respectively, with 11 bases between them. In nucleotides, the CDR3 is TGTGCCAGCAGTGCAGGGTTCGGGACTGAAGCTTTCTTT. Translating gives CASSAGFGTEAFF.

The chain couples TRBV15 to TRBJ2-7; TRBD2 matches at 8 bases. The CDR3 is 13 residues long. J gave up 5 bases and V 2 bases, and 2 bases lay outside the gene matches. From germline, CDR1 is LNHNV and CDR2 YYDKDF (reference sequence). The CDR3 bases are TGTGCCACCAGCAGAACGGGGGGGCACGAGCAGTACTTC. It specifies CATSRTGGHEQYF.

The chain has TRBV5-4 and TRBJ2-7; 9 bases match TRBD2. V lost 3 bases and J lost 6; bases outside the gene matches: 7. Germline CDR1 and CDR2: SGHNT and YYREEE (reference sequence). The CDR3 sequence is 14 residues long. CDR3 sequence reads: CASSSPGLALEQYF. The CDR3 nucleotides are TGTGCCAGCAGCTCGCCGGGACTAGCTCTCGAGCAGTACTTC.

The genes are TRBV29-1 and TRBJ2-7, with TRBD1 matching over 7 bases. Germline CDR1 SQVTM, CDR2 ANQGSEA. The CDR3 loop spans 14 amino acids. After removal of 6 bases from V and 2 bases from J, the junction contained 10 bases not matched to a gene. CDR3 DNA sequence: TGCAGCGTATCCCACAGGGGTAGTGCCTACGAGCAGTACTTC. Its translation: CSVSHRGSAYEQYF.

This chain joins TRBV29-1 and TRBJ2-1, with D perhaps TRBD1 or TRBD2 (5 bases each). The CDR3 totals 13 residues. Trimming cost V 7 bases and J 0 bases, with 10 bases left between them. Looked up from germline, CDR1 is SQVTM and CDR2 is ANQGSEA. CDR3 region: CSGGRSSYNEQFF. As DNA, the CDR3 is TGCAGCGGGGGACGGAGCTCCTACAATGAGCAGTTCTTC.